The clone carrying this T cell receptor beta chain has just a few counts. The germline V gene encodes CDR1 DFQATT and CDR2 SNEGSKA (reference sequence). The V segment lost 3 bases and the J segment 4 bases; nucleotides outside the gene matches: 10. The CDR3 is 16 residues long. In TCRdb, the RT-PCR reads were re-called with MiXCR into one record per CDR3 protein. The sample yields some 570,000 distinct CDR3 sequences, roughly 12% seen once. The data belong to a study of response to subunit inactivated influenza vaccine. The same sample was also studied in work on T cells expressing NK-cell markers. In that study: Researchers built TCR beta cDNA using 5'RACE template switching with UMIs. Repertoires of TCR beta were obtained from T cells sorted as CD3+CD56+NKG2C+, CD3+CD56+NKG2C- and CD3+CD56-NKG2C+. Dominant NKG2C+ clonotypes accounted for roughly 1.0-8% of CD8+ T cells in more than 5 donors.

The chain couples TRBV20-1 to TRBJ2-1; TRBD2 matches 9 bases. The receptor was derived from a man aged 45 to 65 who received an inactivated influenza vaccine. The sequencing here drew on PBMCs from blood, taken on the day of vaccination. The CDR3 protein is CSAREIAGEGYNEQFF. The CDR3 DNA reads as TGCAGTGCTAGGGAGATAGCGGGAGAGGGGTACAATGAGCAGTTCTTC.